What follows describes a single T cell receptor (beta chain). Its target is unknown. This sample is part of a study of cytomegalovirus exposure and HLA in healthy donors. Study observations and caveats: The study listed some 160 cytomegalovirus-associated TCR beta chains.

Germline CDR1 is SGDLS and CDR2 is YYNGEE. The J segment lost 7 bases and the V segment lost 3 bases, leaving 7 bases of the junction unmatched. This CDR3 is 14 amino acids long. A multiplex PCR was run with 60 Vbeta primers and 13 Jbeta primers. Sequencing was performed with immunoSEQ multiplex PCR; in TCRdb, only in-frame clones are kept and a portion is missing. The table lists tens of thousands of clones. V and J are TRBV9 and TRBJ2-5, with TRBD1 matching over 9 bases. The sequence came from a man aged 50 or older in good health and CMV-seropositive. The specimen sequenced was PBMCs. CDR3 protein: CASSAGTGPGTQYF. Written as DNA, the CDR3 is TGTGCCAGCAGCGCCGGGACAGGGCCAGGGACCCAGTACTTC.